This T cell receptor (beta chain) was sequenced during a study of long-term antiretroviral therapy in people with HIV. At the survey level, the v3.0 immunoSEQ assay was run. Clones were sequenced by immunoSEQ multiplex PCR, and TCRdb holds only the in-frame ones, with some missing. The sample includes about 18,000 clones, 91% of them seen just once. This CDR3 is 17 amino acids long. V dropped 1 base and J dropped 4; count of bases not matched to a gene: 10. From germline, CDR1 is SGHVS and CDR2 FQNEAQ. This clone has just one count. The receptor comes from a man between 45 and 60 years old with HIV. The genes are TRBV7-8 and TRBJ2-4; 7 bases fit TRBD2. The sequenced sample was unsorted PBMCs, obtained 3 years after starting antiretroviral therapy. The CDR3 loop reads CASSLEIGGGLKNIQYF. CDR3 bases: TGTGCCAGCAGCTTAGAAATTGGGGGGGGGTTAAAAAACATTCAGTACTTC.